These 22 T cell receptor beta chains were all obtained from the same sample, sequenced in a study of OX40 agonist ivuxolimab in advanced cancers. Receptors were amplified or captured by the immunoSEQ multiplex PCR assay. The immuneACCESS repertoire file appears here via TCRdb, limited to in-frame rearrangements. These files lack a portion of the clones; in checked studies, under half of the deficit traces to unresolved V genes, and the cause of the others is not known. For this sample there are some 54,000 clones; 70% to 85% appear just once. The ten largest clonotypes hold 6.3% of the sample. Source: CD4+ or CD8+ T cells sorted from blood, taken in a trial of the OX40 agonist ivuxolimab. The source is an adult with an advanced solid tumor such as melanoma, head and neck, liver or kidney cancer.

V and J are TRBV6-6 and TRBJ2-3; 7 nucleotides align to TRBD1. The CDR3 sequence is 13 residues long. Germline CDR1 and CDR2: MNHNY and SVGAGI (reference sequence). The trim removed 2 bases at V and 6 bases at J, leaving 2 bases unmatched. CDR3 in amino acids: CASSYDRVDTQYF. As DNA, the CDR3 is TGTGCCAGCAGTTACGACAGGGTGGATACGCAGTATTTT.

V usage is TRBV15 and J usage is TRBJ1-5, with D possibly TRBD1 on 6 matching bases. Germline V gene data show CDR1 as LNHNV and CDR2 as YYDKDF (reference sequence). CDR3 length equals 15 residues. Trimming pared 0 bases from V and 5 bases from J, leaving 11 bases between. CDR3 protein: CATSRDIGGDQPQHF. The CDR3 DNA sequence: TGTGCCACCAGCAGAGATATCGGGGGCGATCAGCCCCAGCATTTT.

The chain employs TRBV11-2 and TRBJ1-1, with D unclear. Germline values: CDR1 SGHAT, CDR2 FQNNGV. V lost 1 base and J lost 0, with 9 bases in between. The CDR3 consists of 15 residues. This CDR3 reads CASSLAWQVNTEAFF. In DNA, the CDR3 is TGTGCCAGCAGCTTAGCGTGGCAGGTGAACACTGAAGCTTTCTTT.

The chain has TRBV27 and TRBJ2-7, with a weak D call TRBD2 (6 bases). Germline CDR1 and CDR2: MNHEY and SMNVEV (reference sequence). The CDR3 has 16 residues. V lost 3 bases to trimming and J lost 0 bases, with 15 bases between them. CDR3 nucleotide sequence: TGTGCCAGCAGTTTTAGGGGTAGCGGTGGCTCCTACGAGCAGTACTTC. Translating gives CASSFRGSGGSYEQYF.

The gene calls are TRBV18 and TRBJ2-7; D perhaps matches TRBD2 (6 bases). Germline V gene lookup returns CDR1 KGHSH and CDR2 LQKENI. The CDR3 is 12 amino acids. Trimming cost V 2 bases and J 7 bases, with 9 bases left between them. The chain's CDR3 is CASSPGGEEQYF. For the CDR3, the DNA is TGTGCCAGCTCACCAGGCGGGGAGGAGCAGTACTTC.

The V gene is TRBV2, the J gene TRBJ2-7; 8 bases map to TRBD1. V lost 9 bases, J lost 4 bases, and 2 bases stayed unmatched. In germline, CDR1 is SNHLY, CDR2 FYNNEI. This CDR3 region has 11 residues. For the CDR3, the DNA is TGTGCCAGACAGGGGGAGTACGAGCAGTACTTC. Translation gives CARQGEYEQYF.

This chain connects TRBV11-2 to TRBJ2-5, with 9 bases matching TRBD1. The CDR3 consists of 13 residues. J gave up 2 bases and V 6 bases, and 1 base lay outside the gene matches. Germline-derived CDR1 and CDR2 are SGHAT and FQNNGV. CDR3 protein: CASRGQGQETQYF. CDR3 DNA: TGTGCCAGCAGAGGACAGGGGCAAGAGACCCAGTACTTC.

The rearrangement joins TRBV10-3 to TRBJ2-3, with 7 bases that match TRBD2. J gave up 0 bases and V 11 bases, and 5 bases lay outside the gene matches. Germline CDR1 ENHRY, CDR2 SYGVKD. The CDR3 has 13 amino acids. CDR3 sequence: CAALAASTDTQYF. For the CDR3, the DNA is TGTGCCGCCCTAGCGGCTAGCACAGATACGCAGTATTTT.

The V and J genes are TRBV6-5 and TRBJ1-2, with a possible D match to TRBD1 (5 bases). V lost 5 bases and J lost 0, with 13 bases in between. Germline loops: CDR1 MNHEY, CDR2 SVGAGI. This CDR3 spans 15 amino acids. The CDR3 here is CASSQSWGSNYGYTF. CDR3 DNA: TGTGCCAGCAGTCAATCGTGGGGGTCTAACTATGGCTACACCTTC.

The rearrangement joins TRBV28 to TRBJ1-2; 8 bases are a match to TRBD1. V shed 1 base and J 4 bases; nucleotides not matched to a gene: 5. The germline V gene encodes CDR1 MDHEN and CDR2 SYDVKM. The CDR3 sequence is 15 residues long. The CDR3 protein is CASSLFSGGLYGYTF. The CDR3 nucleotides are TGTGCCAGCAGTTTATTCTCAGGGGGCCTCTATGGCTACACCTTC.

Written as DNA, the CDR3 is TGTGCCAGCAGCTCAGGGGGGGCTTTCTACAATGAGCAGTTCTTC. Residues: CASSSGGAFYNEQFF. The chain links TRBV5-5 to TRBJ2-1; D possibly uses TRBD1 or TRBD2 (7 bases each). The CDR3 has 15 residues. Per the germline V gene, CDR1 is SGHKS and CDR2 is YYEKEE (reference sequence). V lost 3 bases, J lost 3 bases, and 13 bases lay in between.

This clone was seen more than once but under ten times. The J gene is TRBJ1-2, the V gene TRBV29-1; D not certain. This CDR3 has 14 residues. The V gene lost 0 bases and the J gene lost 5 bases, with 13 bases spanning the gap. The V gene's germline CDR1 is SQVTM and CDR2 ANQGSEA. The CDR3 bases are TGCAGCGTTGAAGATCCCATGAGTGGTTATGGCTACACCTTC. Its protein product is CSVEDPMSGYGYTF. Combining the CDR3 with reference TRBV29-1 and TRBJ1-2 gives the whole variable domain SAVISQKPSRDICQRGTSLTIQCQVDSQVTMMFWYRQQPGQSLTLIATANQGSEATYESGFVIDKFPISRPNLTFSTLTVSNMSPEDSSIYLCSVEDPMSGYGYTFGSGTRLTVV.

This CDR3 reads CASSVSRAAEAFF. Written as DNA, the CDR3 is TGTGCCAGCAGTGTGAGCAGGGCAGCTGAAGCTTTCTTT. The chain has TRBV6-1 and TRBJ1-1, with D possibly matching TRBD1 (5 bases). This CDR3 comprises 13 residues. Trimming left V 4 bases short and J 6 bases short, with 12 bases between. Germline V gene data show CDR1 as MNHNS and CDR2 as SASEGT.

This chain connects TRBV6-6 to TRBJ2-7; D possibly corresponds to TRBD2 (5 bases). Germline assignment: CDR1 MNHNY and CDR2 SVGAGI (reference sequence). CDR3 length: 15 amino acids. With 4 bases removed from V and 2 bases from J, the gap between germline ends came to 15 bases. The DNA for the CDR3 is TGTGCCAGCAGTTCCGCGGGTCGGTCAGCCTACGAGCAGTACTTC. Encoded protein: CASSSAGRSAYEQYF.

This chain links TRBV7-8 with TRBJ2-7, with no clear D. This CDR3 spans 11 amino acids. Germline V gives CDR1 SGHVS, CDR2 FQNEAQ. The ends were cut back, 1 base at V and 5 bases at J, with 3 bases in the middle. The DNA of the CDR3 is TGTGCCAGCAGCTTAGTCCACGAGCAGTACTTC. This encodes CASSLVHEQYF.

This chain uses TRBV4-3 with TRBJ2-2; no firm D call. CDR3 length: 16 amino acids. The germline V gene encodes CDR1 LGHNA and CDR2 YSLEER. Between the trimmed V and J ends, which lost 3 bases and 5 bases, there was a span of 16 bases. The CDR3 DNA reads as TGCGCCAGCAGCCACCAGGACGCCCGGAATACCGGGGAGCTGTTTTTT. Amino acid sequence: CASSHQDARNTGELFF.

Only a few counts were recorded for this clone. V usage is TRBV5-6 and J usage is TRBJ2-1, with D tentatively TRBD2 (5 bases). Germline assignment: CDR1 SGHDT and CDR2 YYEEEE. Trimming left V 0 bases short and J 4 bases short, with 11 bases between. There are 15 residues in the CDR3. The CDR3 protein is CASSLGPSPYNEQFF. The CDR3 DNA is TGTGCCAGCAGCTTGGGCCCTAGCCCATACAATGAGCAGTTCTTC.

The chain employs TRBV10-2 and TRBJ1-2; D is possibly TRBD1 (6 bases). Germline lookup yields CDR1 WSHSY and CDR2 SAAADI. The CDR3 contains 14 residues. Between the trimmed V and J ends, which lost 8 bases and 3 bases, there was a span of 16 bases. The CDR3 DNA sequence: TGCGCCAGCCCCCAGGGGTGGGAATACTATGGCTACACCTTC. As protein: CASPQGWEYYGYTF.

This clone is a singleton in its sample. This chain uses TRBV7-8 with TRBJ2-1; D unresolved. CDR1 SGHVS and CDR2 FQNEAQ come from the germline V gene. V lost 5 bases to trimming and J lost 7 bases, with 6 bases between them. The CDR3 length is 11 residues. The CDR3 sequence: CASSAANEQFF. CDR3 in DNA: TGTGCCAGCAGCGCCGCTAATGAGCAGTTCTTC.

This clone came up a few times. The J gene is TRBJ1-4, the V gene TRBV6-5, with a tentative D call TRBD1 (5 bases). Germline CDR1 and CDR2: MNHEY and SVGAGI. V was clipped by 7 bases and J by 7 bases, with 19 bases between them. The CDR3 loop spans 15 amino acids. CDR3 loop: CASKGRARGSEKLFF. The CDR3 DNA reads TGTGCCAGCAAGGGCAGGGCACGGGGTTCTGAAAAACTGTTTTTT.

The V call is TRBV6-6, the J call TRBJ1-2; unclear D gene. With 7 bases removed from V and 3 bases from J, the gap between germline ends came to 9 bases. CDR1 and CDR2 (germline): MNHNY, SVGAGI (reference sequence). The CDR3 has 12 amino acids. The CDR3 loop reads CASTEADYGYTF. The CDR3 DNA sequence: TGTGCCAGCACGGAGGCGGACTATGGCTACACCTTC.

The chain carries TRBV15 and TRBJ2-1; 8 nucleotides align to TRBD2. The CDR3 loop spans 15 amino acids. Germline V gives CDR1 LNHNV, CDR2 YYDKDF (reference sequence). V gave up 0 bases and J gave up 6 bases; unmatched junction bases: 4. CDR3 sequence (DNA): TGTGCCACCAGCAGAGAGAGGCTAGCGGGCAATGAGCAGTTCTTC. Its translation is CATSRERLAGNEQFF. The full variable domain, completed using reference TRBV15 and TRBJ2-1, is DAMVIQNPRYQVTQFGKPVTLSCSQTLNHNVMYWYQQKSSQAPKLLFHYYDKDFNNEADTPDNFQSRRPNTSFCFLDIRSPGLGDTAMYLCATSRERLAGNEQFFGPGTRLTVL.